The 2 T cell receptor beta chains below all came from one sample that was sequenced in a study of T cell responses to AZD1222 COVID-19 vaccine. Produced via immunoSEQ multiplex PCR; TCRdb's table is partial and in-frame only. Of 110,000 to 150,000 clones in the sample, approximately 85% were seen once. The material sequenced was peripheral blood, taken on day 0 of AZD1222 vaccination. The receptors were sampled from an adult in good health.

The chain links TRBV15 to TRBJ1-2, with a weak D call TRBD1 (5 bases). Trimming removed 5 bases from V and 1 base from J, with 11 bases in between. CDR3 length: 14 residues. Germline CDR1 reads LNHNV; CDR2 reads YYDKDF (reference sequence). The CDR3 is CATSGAGGNYGYTF. The DNA of the CDR3 is TGTGCCACCAGCGGGGCGGGGGGTAACTATGGCTACACCTTC.

The genes are TRBV5-1 and TRBJ1-2; D not certain. This CDR3 has 13 residues. Germline CDR1 SGHRS, CDR2 YFSETQ. Between the trimmed V and J ends, which lost 0 bases and 1 base, there was a span of 4 bases. CDR3 nucleotides: TGCGCCAGCAGCTTGGCGGTTAACTATGGCTACACCTTC. Residues: CASSLAVNYGYTF.